A selection of T cell receptor beta chains follows, all from one sample in a study of T cell responses to AZD1222 COVID-19 vaccine. Profiling relied on immunoSEQ multiplex PCR, and the TCRdb table lists in-frame clones only, not all of them. The data show 95,000 to 150,000 clones, about 85% seen once. The material was peripheral blood, obtained on day 0 of AZD1222 vaccination. These receptors originate from an adult in good health. The CDR3 runs from the conserved cysteine through the conserved F or W. The order of the fields is V gene, CDR3 length, J gene, D gene, clone size, CDR3 protein, CDR3 DNA. The D gene is left open where the match is weak. The listing skips clone size in some rows; elsewhere it reads once, few, many or a size class.

v_call: TRBV7-9
cdr3_length: 13
j_call: TRBJ1-2
d_call: -
clone_size: -
cdr3_aa: CASSLAAGTGYTF
cdr3_nt: TGTGCCAGCAGCTTAGCGGCTGGGACCGGCTACACCTTC

v_call: TRBV21-1
cdr3_length: 13
j_call: TRBJ2-3
d_call: -
clone_size: -
cdr3_aa: CASSKVSPDTQYF
cdr3_nt: TGTGCCAGCAGCAAAGTATCACCAGATACGCAGTATTTT

v_call: TRBV2
cdr3_length: 18
j_call: TRBJ1-4
d_call: TRBD1
clone_size: -
cdr3_aa: CASRVGDSLFATNEKLFF
cdr3_nt: TGTGCCAGCAGGGTCGGGGACAGCCTATTTGCAACTAATGAAAAACTGTTTTTT

v_call: TRBV6-6
cdr3_length: 14
j_call: TRBJ1-5
d_call: -
clone_size: -
cdr3_aa: CASSYDGTLTPQHF
cdr3_nt: TGTGCCAGCAGTTACGACGGCACCCTAACGCCCCAGCATTTT

v_call: TRBV7-2
cdr3_length: 14
j_call: TRBJ1-2
d_call: -
clone_size: -
cdr3_aa: CASSLVGTFGGYTF
cdr3_nt: TGTGCCAGCAGCTTAGTGGGGACCTTTGGGGGCTACACCTTC

v_call: TRBV5-4
cdr3_length: 14
j_call: TRBJ2-3
d_call: -
clone_size: -
cdr3_aa: CASSRLGGTDTQYF
cdr3_nt: TGTGCCAGCAGCCGACTCGGTGGCACAGATACGCAGTATTTT

v_call: TRBV7-2
cdr3_length: 14
j_call: TRBJ1-1
d_call: -
clone_size: -
cdr3_aa: CASSWDAGRPEAFF
cdr3_nt: TGTGCCAGCAGCTGGGACGCGGGGCGACCTGAAGCTTTCTTT

v_call: TRBV24-1
cdr3_length: 16
j_call: TRBJ1-5
d_call: -
clone_size: few
cdr3_aa: CATSDSRQISNQPQHF
cdr3_nt: TGTGCCACCAGTGATTCCCGACAGATTAGCAATCAGCCCCAGCATTTT

v_call: TRBV6-6
cdr3_length: 13
j_call: TRBJ1-1
d_call: TRBD1
clone_size: once
cdr3_aa: CASSVQGVGEAFF
cdr3_nt: TGTGCCAGCAGTGTACAGGGGGTTGGTGAAGCTTTCTTT

v_call: TRBV5-1
cdr3_length: 14
j_call: TRBJ1-2
d_call: TRBD1
clone_size: -
cdr3_aa: CASSSTTGNYGYTF
cdr3_nt: TGCGCCAGCAGCTCGACGACAGGGAACTATGGCTACACCTTC

v_call: TRBV7-3
cdr3_length: 14
j_call: TRBJ2-1
d_call: -
clone_size: -
cdr3_aa: CASSLDAGYNEQFF
cdr3_nt: TGTGCCAGCAGCTTAGACGCAGGGTACAATGAGCAGTTCTTC

v_call: TRBV14
cdr3_length: 17
j_call: TRBJ1-2
d_call: -
clone_size: -
cdr3_aa: CASSQDAGQGGNYGYTF
cdr3_nt: TGTGCCAGCAGCCAGGATGCGGGGCAGGGCGGTAACTATGGCTACACCTTC

v_call: TRBV7-2
cdr3_length: 15
j_call: TRBJ1-2
d_call: -
clone_size: -
cdr3_aa: CASSLPTSGEYGYTF
cdr3_nt: TGTGCCAGCAGCTTACCGACCTCTGGAGAGTATGGCTACACCTTC

v_call: TRBV4-1
cdr3_length: 17
j_call: TRBJ1-2
d_call: -
clone_size: few
cdr3_aa: CASSQVILRGTGPGYTF
cdr3_nt: TGCGCCAGCAGCCAAGTGATCTTGAGGGGGACGGGACCTGGCTACACCTTC

v_call: TRBV4-2
cdr3_length: 15
j_call: TRBJ2-3
d_call: -
clone_size: -
cdr3_aa: CASSQGPPAGDTQYF
cdr3_nt: TGTGCCAGCAGCCAAGGGCCCCCGGCGGGCGATACGCAGTATTTT

v_call: TRBV5-6
cdr3_length: 14
j_call: TRBJ2-7
d_call: -
clone_size: -
cdr3_aa: CASSLLGDGHEQYF
cdr3_nt: TGTGCCAGCAGCTTATTAGGGGATGGGCACGAGCAGTACTTC

v_call: TRBV2
cdr3_length: 13
j_call: TRBJ2-3
d_call: -
clone_size: -
cdr3_aa: CASNPPFTDTQYF
cdr3_nt: TGTGCCAGCAACCCCCCATTCACAGATACGCAGTATTTT

v_call: TRBV10-3
cdr3_length: 14
j_call: TRBJ1-6
d_call: TRBD1
clone_size: -
cdr3_aa: CAISGTGYNSPLHF
cdr3_nt: TGTGCCATCAGCGGGACAGGTTATAATTCACCCCTCCACTTT

v_call: TRBV6-2/TRBV6-3
cdr3_length: 16
j_call: TRBJ2-2
d_call: -
clone_size: -
cdr3_aa: CASSTPRQPNTGELFF
cdr3_nt: TGTGCCAGCAGTACCCCTCGACAGCCGAACACCGGGGAGCTGTTTTTT

v_call: TRBV13
cdr3_length: 11
j_call: TRBJ1-1
d_call: -
clone_size: -
cdr3_aa: CACRGNTEAFF
cdr3_nt: TGTGCCTGTAGGGGGAACACTGAAGCTTTCTTT

v_call: TRBV6-1
cdr3_length: 15
j_call: TRBJ2-1
d_call: TRBD1
clone_size: -
cdr3_aa: CASSEEQGIYNEQFF
cdr3_nt: TGTGCCAGCAGTGAAGAACAGGGGATCTACAATGAGCAGTTCTTC

v_call: TRBV5-6
cdr3_length: 11
j_call: TRBJ2-1
d_call: -
clone_size: -
cdr3_aa: CASSFTDEQFF
cdr3_nt: TGTGCCAGCAGCTTCACGGATGAGCAGTTCTTC

v_call: TRBV19
cdr3_length: 18
j_call: TRBJ2-1
d_call: TRBD1
clone_size: -
cdr3_aa: CASSIDRAWTGRLNEQFF
cdr3_nt: TGTGCCAGTAGTATAGATAGGGCCTGGACAGGGAGATTGAATGAGCAGTTCTTC

v_call: TRBV19
cdr3_length: 17
j_call: TRBJ1-2
d_call: TRBD1
clone_size: once
cdr3_aa: CASSAPPGTGGVYGYTF
cdr3_nt: TGTGCCAGTAGTGCTCCTCCCGGGACAGGGGGCGTCTATGGCTACACCTTC

v_call: TRBV2
cdr3_length: 14
j_call: TRBJ1-1
d_call: -
clone_size: -
cdr3_aa: CASSEQGGHTEAFF
cdr3_nt: TGTGCCAGCAGTGAACAGGGAGGGCACACTGAAGCTTTCTTT

v_call: TRBV11-2
cdr3_length: 14
j_call: TRBJ1-3
d_call: -
clone_size: -
cdr3_aa: CASSSPYSGNTIYF
cdr3_nt: TGTGCCAGCAGCAGCCCCTACTCTGGAAACACCATATATTTT

v_call: TRBV3-1/TRBV3-2
cdr3_length: 15
j_call: TRBJ1-4
d_call: -
clone_size: many
cdr3_aa: CASSQDGAVSKRLFF
cdr3_nt: TGTGCCAGCAGCCAAGATGGGGCGGTTTCGAAACGGCTGTTTTTT

v_call: TRBV19
cdr3_length: 16
j_call: TRBJ2-3
d_call: TRBD1
clone_size: -
cdr3_aa: CASSIEGTGGTDTQYF
cdr3_nt: TGTGCCAGTAGTATTGAAGGGACAGGGGGCACAGATACGCAGTATTTT

v_call: TRBV4-1
cdr3_length: 14
j_call: TRBJ1-5
d_call: -
clone_size: -
cdr3_aa: CASRRSGMGQPQHF
cdr3_nt: TGCGCCAGCCGCCGATCAGGAATGGGGCAGCCCCAGCATTTT

v_call: TRBV5-5
cdr3_length: 16
j_call: TRBJ2-7
d_call: -
clone_size: -
cdr3_aa: CASSLVATYSFYEQYF
cdr3_nt: TGTGCCAGCAGCTTGGTGGCAACATATTCTTTCTACGAGCAGTACTTC

v_call: TRBV13
cdr3_length: 14
j_call: TRBJ2-7
d_call: -
clone_size: -
cdr3_aa: CASSLGRGSYEQYF
cdr3_nt: TGTGCCAGCAGCTTAGGCCGGGGTTCCTACGAGCAGTACTTC

v_call: TRBV11-2
cdr3_length: 15
j_call: TRBJ2-7
d_call: TRBD1
clone_size: -
cdr3_aa: CASSLDHRGLYEQYF
cdr3_nt: TGTGCCAGCAGCTTAGACCACAGGGGGCTCTACGAGCAGTACTTC

v_call: TRBV21-1
cdr3_length: 20
j_call: TRBJ2-7
d_call: -
clone_size: once
cdr3_aa: CASSKGPAAGDTVLLYEQYF
cdr3_nt: TGTGCCAGCAGCAAAGGTCCGGCAGCGGGGGATACGGTGCTTCTATACGAGCAGTACTTC

v_call: TRBV18
cdr3_length: 17
j_call: TRBJ2-7
d_call: -
clone_size: -
cdr3_aa: CASSQVPGARVAYEQYF
cdr3_nt: TGTGCCAGCTCCCAAGTCCCCGGGGCGAGGGTAGCCTACGAGCAGTACTTC

v_call: TRBV28
cdr3_length: 14
j_call: TRBJ1-2
d_call: TRBD1
clone_size: -
cdr3_aa: CASSYRGGNYGYTF
cdr3_nt: TGTGCCAGCAGTTACAGGGGGGGAAACTATGGCTACACCTTC

v_call: TRBV4-2
cdr3_length: 15
j_call: TRBJ1-1
d_call: -
clone_size: -
cdr3_aa: CASSQDSGIRTEAFF
cdr3_nt: TGTGCCAGCAGCCAAGATTCAGGGATTCGCACTGAAGCTTTCTTT

v_call: TRBV11-3
cdr3_length: 13
j_call: TRBJ1-1
d_call: -
clone_size: -
cdr3_aa: CASSLERHLEAFF
cdr3_nt: TGTGCCAGCAGCTTAGAAAGACACCTTGAAGCTTTCTTT

v_call: TRBV28
cdr3_length: 11
j_call: TRBJ2-3
d_call: -
clone_size: -
cdr3_aa: CASGKSDTQYF
cdr3_nt: TGTGCCAGCGGAAAATCCGATACGCAGTATTTT

v_call: TRBV7-9
cdr3_length: 14
j_call: TRBJ2-1
d_call: -
clone_size: -
cdr3_aa: CASRGDSSYNEQFF
cdr3_nt: TGTGCCAGCAGGGGGGACTCCAGCTACAATGAGCAGTTCTTC

v_call: TRBV2
cdr3_length: 15
j_call: TRBJ2-7
d_call: -
clone_size: medium-sized
cdr3_aa: CASSDVGGRTYEQYF
cdr3_nt: TGTGCCAGCAGTGATGTTGGGGGGCGAACCTACGAGCAGTACTTC

v_call: TRBV28
cdr3_length: 13
j_call: TRBJ1-2
d_call: TRBD1
clone_size: -
cdr3_aa: CASTSGTGQGYTF
cdr3_nt: TGTGCCAGCACCTCCGGGACAGGGCAAGGCTACACCTTC

v_call: TRBV4-2
cdr3_length: 14
j_call: TRBJ1-1
d_call: TRBD1
clone_size: -
cdr3_aa: CATAIQGMNTEAFF
cdr3_nt: TGTGCCACAGCGATACAGGGGATGAACACTGAAGCTTTCTTT

v_call: TRBV15
cdr3_length: 17
j_call: TRBJ2-7
d_call: -
clone_size: -
cdr3_aa: CATSRVLGAGSSYEQYF
cdr3_nt: TGTGCCACCAGCAGAGTCCTGGGGGCAGGGAGCTCCTACGAGCAGTACTTC

v_call: TRBV29-1
cdr3_length: 13
j_call: TRBJ2-6
d_call: -
clone_size: -
cdr3_aa: CSVDGDGANVLTF
cdr3_nt: TGCAGCGTAGACGGGGACGGGGCCAACGTCCTGACTTTC

v_call: TRBV5-6
cdr3_length: 15
j_call: TRBJ2-6
d_call: -
clone_size: once
cdr3_aa: CASSLGISGANVLTF
cdr3_nt: TGTGCCAGCAGCTTGGGCATATCTGGGGCCAACGTCCTGACTTTC

v_call: TRBV28
cdr3_length: 16
j_call: TRBJ1-2
d_call: TRBD1
clone_size: -
cdr3_aa: CASSPLLTGQIYGYTF
cdr3_nt: TGTGCCAGCAGTCCTCTATTGACAGGGCAAATCTATGGCTACACCTTC

v_call: TRBV28
cdr3_length: 13
j_call: TRBJ1-5
d_call: -
clone_size: -
cdr3_aa: CASSLTGNQPQHF
cdr3_nt: TGTGCCAGCAGTTTAACAGGGAACCAGCCCCAGCATTTT

v_call: TRBV6-2/TRBV6-3
cdr3_length: 14
j_call: TRBJ2-1
d_call: -
clone_size: -
cdr3_aa: CASSDQGGDDEQFF
cdr3_nt: TGTGCCAGCAGCGACCAGGGGGGGGACGATGAGCAGTTCTTC

v_call: TRBV6-2/TRBV6-3
cdr3_length: 14
j_call: TRBJ2-5
d_call: TRBD2
clone_size: -
cdr3_aa: CASSYTSGQETQYF
cdr3_nt: TGTGCCAGCAGTTATACTAGCGGACAAGAGACCCAGTACTTC

v_call: TRBV9
cdr3_length: 16
j_call: TRBJ2-7
d_call: TRBD2
clone_size: -
cdr3_aa: CASSPELAGAPNEQYF
cdr3_nt: TGTGCCAGCAGCCCGGAACTAGCGGGGGCTCCTAACGAGCAGTACTTC

v_call: TRBV5-1
cdr3_length: 12
j_call: TRBJ1-2
d_call: -
clone_size: few
cdr3_aa: CASSLSNYGYTF
cdr3_nt: TGCGCCAGCAGCTTGAGTAACTATGGCTACACCTTC

v_call: TRBV29-1
cdr3_length: 11
j_call: TRBJ1-1
d_call: -
clone_size: -
cdr3_aa: CSVVQTTEAFF
cdr3_nt: TGCAGCGTTGTCCAAACCACTGAAGCTTTCTTT

v_call: TRBV19
cdr3_length: 13
j_call: TRBJ1-1
d_call: -
clone_size: -
cdr3_aa: CASSMAGPTEAFF
cdr3_nt: TGTGCCAGTAGTATGGCAGGGCCCACTGAAGCTTTCTTT